Detailed here is one T cell receptor (beta chain). What it binds is unknown. These data come from a study of graft-versus-host responses after intestinal transplantation. Study in general: Tacrolimus plus steroids were given to all recipients for two to three years, preceded by anti-thymocyte globulin induction. Study findings and constraints: Peak levels of circulating GvH clones tracked with early post-transplant HvG declines. In recipient marrow, GvH clones were found, and some appeared first in ileum or blood.

Using immunoSEQ multiplex PCR, the repertoire was profiled, and TCRdb retains in-frame clones only, with some absent. The table has roughly 80,000 clones, approximately 92% seen once; the top ten hold roughly 0.7%. The TCR was taken from a human patient who received an intestinal transplant, so some T cells may come from the graft donor. The source material was PBMCs, sampled 98 days after intestinal transplantation.

The CDR3 DNA follows: TGTGCCAGCTCTAAGCCGGGACTGGATGCCTACGAGCAGTACTTC. Protein: CASSKPGLDAYEQYF. The chain is built from TRBV6-1 and TRBJ2-7, with D perhaps matching TRBD2 (6 bases). CDR1 is MNHNS and CDR2 is SASEGT in the germline V gene. V gave up 8 bases and J gave up 2 bases, with 19 bases separating them. The length of the CDR3 is 15 residues.